A single sample gave rise to the 6 T cell receptor beta chains below, sequenced in a study of blood T cell repertoires in COVID-19. The repertoire was sequenced with immunoSEQ multiplex PCR; TCRdb's copy has only in-frame clones and lacks some. The sample contains tens of thousands of clones, around 72% of which appear only once. Sample: peripheral blood. The receptors come from a human donor with acute or convalescent COVID-19. The donor label of this sample is uncertain.

V usage is TRBV5-1 and J usage is TRBJ2-1; 11 bases fit TRBD2. V was clipped by 4 bases and J by 4 bases; unmatched bases: 13. This CDR3 has 18 amino acids. Germline V gene lookup returns CDR1 SGHRS and CDR2 YFSETQ. CDR3 sequence: CASSLDPTSGINYNEQFF. The CDR3 DNA follows: TGCGCCAGCAGCCTCGACCCGACTAGCGGGATCAATTACAATGAGCAGTTCTTC.

The gene calls are TRBV9 and TRBJ2-2; 9 nucleotides match TRBD2. Losses at the gene ends were 0 bases for V and 4 bases for J; bases not matched to a gene: 1. Germline CDR1 and CDR2: SGDLS and YYNGEE. The CDR3 runs to 15 residues. The CDR3 DNA sequence: TGTGCCAGCAGCGTAGGCGGGAGGGCCACCGGGGAGCTGTTTTTT. Encoded protein: CASSVGGRATGELFF.

This chain uses TRBV24-1 with TRBJ2-3, with D maybe TRBD2 (7 bases). V was clipped by 8 bases and J by 6 bases, with 23 bases between them. In germline, CDR1 is KGHDR, CDR2 SFDVKD. This CDR3 is built from 16 residues. CDR3 sequence (DNA): TGTGCCACCAAGCCGGGGGGCGGGGGTAGTTTGGATACGCAGTATTTT. Translated: CATKPGGGGSLDTQYF.

CDR3 loop: CASSSSGQETQYF. The CDR3 DNA is TGTGCCAGCAGTTCCTCAGGGCAGGAGACCCAGTACTTC. The V and J genes are TRBV28 and TRBJ2-5; tentative D call: TRBD1 (5 bases). The CDR3 length is 13 residues. Germline V gene sequence: CDR1 MDHEN, CDR2 SYDVKM. Between the trimmed V and J ends, which lost 4 bases and 5 bases, there was a span of 11 bases.

This rearrangement joins TRBV28 to TRBJ2-5; 8 bases are shared with TRBD2. Germline V gene sequence: CDR1 MDHEN, CDR2 SYDVKM. The CDR3 is 15 amino acids. Trimming at V came to 5 bases and at J to 6 bases, leaving 11 bases not matched to a gene. The CDR3 reads CASSEGLGGLKTQYF. The CDR3 coding sequence is TGTGCCAGCAGTGAGGGACTAGGCGGGTTAAAGACCCAGTACTTC.

V gene TRBV5-1 combines with J gene TRBJ1-1; D unclear. Trimming pared 7 bases from V and 3 bases from J, leaving 19 bases between. Germline V gene sequence: CDR1 SGHRS, CDR2 YFSETQ. The CDR3 is 15 amino acids. The CDR3 loop reads CASCSSQIRDTEAFF. CDR3 bases: TGCGCCAGCTGCTCGAGCCAAATACGAGACACTGAAGCTTTCTTT. The full variable domain, in which reference TRBV5-1 and TRBJ1-1 provide the parts outside the CDR3, is KAGVTQTPRYLIKTRGQQVTLSCSPISGHRSVSWYQQTPGQGLQFLFEYFSETQRNKGNFPGRFSGRQFSNSRSEMNVSTLELGDSALYLCASCSSQIRDTEAFFGQGTRLTVV.